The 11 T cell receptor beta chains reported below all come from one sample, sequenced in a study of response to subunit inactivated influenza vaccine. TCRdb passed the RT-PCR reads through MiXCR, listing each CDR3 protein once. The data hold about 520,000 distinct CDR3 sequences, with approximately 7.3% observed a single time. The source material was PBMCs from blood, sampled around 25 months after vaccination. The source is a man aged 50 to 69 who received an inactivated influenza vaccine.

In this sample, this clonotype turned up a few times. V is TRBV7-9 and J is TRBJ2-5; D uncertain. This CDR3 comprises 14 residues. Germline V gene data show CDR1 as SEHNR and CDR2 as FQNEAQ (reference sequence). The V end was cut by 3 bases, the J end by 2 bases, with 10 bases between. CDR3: CASSFDRAQETQYF. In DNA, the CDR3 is TGTGCCAGCAGCTTTGACCGAGCACAAGAGACCCAGTACTTC.

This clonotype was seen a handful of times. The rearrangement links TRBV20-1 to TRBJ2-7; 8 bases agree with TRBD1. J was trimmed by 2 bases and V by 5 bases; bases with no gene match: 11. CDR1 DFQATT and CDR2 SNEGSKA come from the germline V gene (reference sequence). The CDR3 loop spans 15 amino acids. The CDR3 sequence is CSASYQGARTYEQYF. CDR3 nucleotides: TGCAGTGCTTCATACCAGGGGGCGCGTACCTACGAGCAGTACTTC.

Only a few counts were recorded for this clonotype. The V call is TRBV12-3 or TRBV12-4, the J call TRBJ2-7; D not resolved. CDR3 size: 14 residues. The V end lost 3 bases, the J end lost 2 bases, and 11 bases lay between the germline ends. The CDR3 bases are TGTGCCAGCAGTTTGAGAATGGGGACCTACGAGCAGTACTTC. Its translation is CASSLRMGTYEQYF.

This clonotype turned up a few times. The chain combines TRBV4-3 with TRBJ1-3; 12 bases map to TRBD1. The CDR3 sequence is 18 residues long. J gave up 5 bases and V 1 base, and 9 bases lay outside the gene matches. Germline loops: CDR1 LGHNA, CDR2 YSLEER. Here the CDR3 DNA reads TGCGCCAGCAGCCAAGGACGGGACAGGGGGCGACTGAGAAACACCATATATTTT. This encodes CASSQGRDRGRLRNTIYF.

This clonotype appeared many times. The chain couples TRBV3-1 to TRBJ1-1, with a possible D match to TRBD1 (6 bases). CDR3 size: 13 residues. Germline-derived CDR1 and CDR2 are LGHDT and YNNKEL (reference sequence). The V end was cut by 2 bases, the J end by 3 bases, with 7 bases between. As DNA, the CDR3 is TGTGCCAGCAGCCAATGGGGGCACACTGAAGCTTTCTTT. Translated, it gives CASSQWGHTEAFF.

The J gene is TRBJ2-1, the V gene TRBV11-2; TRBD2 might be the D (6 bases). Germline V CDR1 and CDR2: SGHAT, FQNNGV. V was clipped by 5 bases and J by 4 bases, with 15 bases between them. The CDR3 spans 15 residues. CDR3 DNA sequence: TGTGCCAGCAGCCCTTATCGCGGGACTTACAATGAGCAGTTCTTC. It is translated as CASSPYRGTYNEQFF.

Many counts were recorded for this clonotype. DNA for the CDR3: TGTGCCATCAGTCAGACAGGGGTTGTTTCCGGGGAGCTGTTTTTT. It encodes CAISQTGVVSGELFF. The chain recombines TRBV10-3 with TRBJ2-2; 8 bases map to TRBD1. CDR1 and CDR2 from the germline V gene are ENHRY and SYGVKD. V shed 5 bases and J 6 bases; nucleotides not matched to a gene: 8. CDR3 length: 15 amino acids.

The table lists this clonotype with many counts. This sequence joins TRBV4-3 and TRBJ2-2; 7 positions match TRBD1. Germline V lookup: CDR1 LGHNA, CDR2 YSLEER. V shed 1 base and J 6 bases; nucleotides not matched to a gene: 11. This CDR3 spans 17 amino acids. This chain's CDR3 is CASSQGGYRGWAGELFF. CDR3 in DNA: TGCGCCAGCAGCCAAGGGGGTTACAGGGGATGGGCCGGGGAGCTGTTTTTT.

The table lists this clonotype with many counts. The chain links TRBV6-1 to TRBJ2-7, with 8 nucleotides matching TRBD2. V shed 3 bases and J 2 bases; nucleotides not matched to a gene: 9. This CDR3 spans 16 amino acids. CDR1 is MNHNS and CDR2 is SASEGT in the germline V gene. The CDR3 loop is CASSDRRGTRAYEQYF. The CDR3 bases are TGTGCCAGCAGTGATCGCCGTGGGACTAGAGCCTACGAGCAGTACTTC.

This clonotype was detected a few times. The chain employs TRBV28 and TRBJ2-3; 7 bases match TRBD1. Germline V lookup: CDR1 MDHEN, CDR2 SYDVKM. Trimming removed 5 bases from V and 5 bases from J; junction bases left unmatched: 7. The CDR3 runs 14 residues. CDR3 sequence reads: CASSDRQGLDTQYF. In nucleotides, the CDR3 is TGTGCCAGCAGTGACCGACAGGGATTAGATACGCAGTATTTT.

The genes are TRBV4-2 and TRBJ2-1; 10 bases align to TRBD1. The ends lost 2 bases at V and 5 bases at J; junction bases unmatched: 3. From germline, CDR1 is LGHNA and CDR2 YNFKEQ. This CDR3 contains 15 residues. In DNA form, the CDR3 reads TGTGCCAGCAGCCAACCCGGGACAGGGGACAATGAGCAGTTCTTC. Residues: CASSQPGTGDNEQFF.